The 31 T cell receptor beta chains below all came from one sample that was sequenced in a study of sequential checkpoint blockade in melanoma. Indicated treatment: randomized to nivolumab then ipilimumab (arm A) or the reverse (arm B). The assay was immunoSEQ multiplex PCR, and TCRdb's table has in-frame clones only and misses some. Among about 12,000 clones listed, around a fifth were seen once. The sample in question was tumor tissue (inferred from file names), obtained from a patient given nivolumab and ipilimumab in sequence. The source is a human donor with melanoma.

In its sample, this clone was seen many times. V usage is TRBV11-3 and J usage is TRBJ2-5; 7 nucleotides line up with TRBD1. The V gene's germline CDR1 is SGHNT and CDR2 YENEEA. The V gene end was trimmed by 0 bases and the J gene end by 2 bases; junction bases not matched to a gene: 3. This CDR3 has 15 amino acids. CDR3 protein: CASSLDPTGQETQYF. CDR3 sequence (DNA): TGTGCCAGCAGCTTAGACCCGACAGGGCAAGAGACCCAGTACTTC.

In its sample, this clone was seen a few times. The chain couples TRBV10-3 to TRBJ1-3; tentatively, D is TRBD1 (5 bases). Germline V gives CDR1 ENHRY, CDR2 SYGVKD. The V end was cut by 0 bases, the J end by 4 bases, with 13 bases between. This CDR3 spans 16 amino acids. The DNA of the CDR3 is TGTGCCATCAGTGAGTCCAAAGGGACGAGGGGAAACACCATATATTTT. It codes for CAISESKGTRGNTIYF.

The chain carries TRBV6-8 and TRBJ2-7, with D possibly matching TRBD2 (6 bases). Trimming took off 7 bases at V and 0 bases at J, with 16 bases between the two ends. The length of the CDR3 is 15 residues. CDR1 is MNHGY, CDR2 SAAAGT, per germline. This CDR3 reads CASKRRDLSSYEQYF. DNA of the CDR3: TGTGCCAGCAAAAGGAGGGACCTCAGCTCCTACGAGCAGTACTTC.

This clone has only a few counts. Written as DNA, the CDR3 is TGTGCTAGTGTAGATATGGCCTTAGGACAGGAAGGTCCTGAAGCTTTCTTT. Its translation: CASVDMALGQEGPEAFF. V and J are TRBV12-5 and TRBJ1-1; 7 bases align to TRBD1. Trimming cost V 7 bases and J 6 bases; bases outside gene matches: 20. The length of the CDR3 is 17 residues. Germline lookup yields CDR1 LGHNT and CDR2 FRNRAP.

This chain joins TRBV29-1 and TRBJ1-2; 10 bases line up with TRBD1. In germline, CDR1 is SQVTM, CDR2 ANQGSEA. The CDR3 has 14 residues. V shed 6 bases and J 3 bases; nucleotides not matched to a gene: 7. The CDR3 sequence: CSVGRTGGDYGYTF. CDR3 DNA sequence: TGCAGCGTCGGCCGGACAGGGGGGGACTATGGCTACACCTTC.

This chain links TRBV19 with TRBJ1-5; 7 nucleotides line up with TRBD1. Germline trimming cut 4 bases from V and 7 bases from J; bases unmatched to any gene: 4. From germline, CDR1 is LNHDA and CDR2 SQIVND (reference sequence). The length of the CDR3 is 13 residues. The CDR3 here is CASSTGTDQPQHF. In DNA form, the CDR3 reads TGTGCCAGTAGTACCGGGACAGACCAGCCCCAGCATTTT.

This clone was detected only a few times. The chain links TRBV28 to TRBJ1-1; D perhaps matches TRBD1 (6 bases). Germline V lookup: CDR1 MDHEN, CDR2 SYDVKM. Trimming pared 1 base from V and 2 bases from J, leaving 8 bases between. The CDR3 consists of 14 residues. Written as DNA, the CDR3 is TGTGCCAGCAGTTTATACAGGGAAAACACTGAAGCTTTCTTT. It translates to CASSLYRENTEAFF. Using reference TRBV28 and TRBJ1-1 for the parts outside the CDR3, the full variable domain is DVKVTQSSRYLVKRTGEKVFLECVQDMDHENMFWYRQDPGLGLRLIYFSYDVKMKEKGDIPEGYSVSREKKERFSLILESASTNQTSMYLCASSLYRENTEAFFGQGTRLTVV.

The J gene is TRBJ1-4, the V gene TRBV14; TRBD1 might be the D (5 bases). Trimming took off 5 bases at V and 6 bases at J, with 13 bases between the two ends. Germline V gene sequence: CDR1 SGHDN, CDR2 FVKESK. CDR3 length: 14 amino acids. CDR3 in DNA: TGTGCCAGCAGCGAACAGGTTCGGGATGAAAAACTGTTTTTT. The encoded protein is CASSEQVRDEKLFF.

This clone occurred a few times. The chain uses TRBV28 and TRBJ1-2, with a tentative D call TRBD1 (6 bases). The CDR3 runs to 14 residues. Germline CDR1 MDHEN, CDR2 SYDVKM. V lost 3 bases, J lost 6 bases, and 14 bases lay in between. CDR3 sequence reads: CASSFVFSGDGYTF. As DNA, the CDR3 is TGTGCCAGCAGTTTCGTCTTCTCAGGGGATGGCTACACCTTC.

This clone was detected only a few times. This rearrangement joins TRBV27 to TRBJ2-3; 11 nucleotides align to TRBD2. This CDR3 region has 17 residues. The ends lost 6 bases at V and 1 base at J; junction bases unmatched: 9. Per germline, CDR1 MNHEY and CDR2 SMNVEV (reference sequence). CDR3 sequence reads: CASRRLAGMSGTDTQYF. DNA of the CDR3: TGTGCCAGCAGGAGACTAGCGGGGATGTCGGGCACAGATACGCAGTATTTT.

The rearrangement links TRBV29-1 to TRBJ1-2, with D possibly matching TRBD1 (6 bases). Trimming took off 2 bases at V and 4 bases at J, with 17 bases between the two ends. Germline assignment: CDR1 SQVTM and CDR2 ANQGSEA. The CDR3 covers 15 residues. CDR3 sequence (DNA): TGCAGCGTTGAACCCCCGGGGGGGCTGAGCTATGGCTACACCTTC. Amino acids: CSVEPPGGLSYGYTF. The whole variable domain, filled in from reference TRBV29-1 and TRBJ1-2, reads SAVISQKPSRDICQRGTSLTIQCQVDSQVTMMFWYRQQPGQSLTLIATANQGSEATYESGFVIDKFPISRPNLTFSTLTVSNMSPEDSSIYLCSVEPPGGLSYGYTFGSGTRLTVV.

This clone was detected a few times. Other DNA variants within this sample encode the same CDR3. V and J are TRBV6-8 and TRBJ2-7, with D uncertain. CDR1 MNHGY and CDR2 SAAAGT come from the germline V gene. The length of the CDR3 is 13 residues. V gave up 0 bases and J gave up 0 bases, with 3 bases separating them. Here the CDR3 DNA reads TGTGCCAGCAGTTACTCTAGCTCCTACGAGCAGTACTTC. It codes for CASSYSSSYEQYF.

The chain uses TRBV15 and TRBJ2-2; TRBD1 matches at 11 bases. The CDR3 has 18 residues. Germline-derived CDR1 and CDR2 are LNHNV and YYDKDF (reference sequence). V gave up 0 bases and J gave up 4 bases; unmatched junction bases: 7. CDR3 DNA: TGTGCCACCAGCAGAGACATAGCCGGGACAGGGGGCACCGGGGAGCTGTTTTTT. It translates to CATSRDIAGTGGTGELFF.

By share, this clone counts as medium-sized (0.01 to 0.1%). This chain connects TRBV11-3 to TRBJ2-1, with 7 nucleotides matching TRBD1. The germline gives CDR1 SGHNT, CDR2 YENEEA. Trimming removed 3 bases from V and 7 bases from J; junction bases left unmatched: 6. The CDR3 is 14 residues long. Here the CDR3 DNA reads TGTGCCAGCAGCTTGGGGGCCAGGGGGAATGAGCAGTTCTTC. Encoded protein: CASSLGARGNEQFF. The variable domain in full, completed from reference TRBV11-3 and TRBJ2-1, reads EAGVVQSPRYKIIEKKQPVAFWCNPISGHNTLYWYLQNLGQGPELLIRYENEEAVDDSQLPKDRFSAERLKGVDSTLKIQPAELGDSAVYLCASSLGARGNEQFFGPGTRLTVL.

This chain connects TRBV30 to TRBJ2-1; 14 bases map to TRBD2. V lost 1 base to trimming and J lost 2 bases; unmatched junction nucleotides: 10. The length of the CDR3 is 19 residues. Germline V gene lookup returns CDR1 GTSNPN and CDR2 SVGIG (reference sequence). The DNA of the CDR3 is TGTGCCTGGAGTGCAAGACTAGCGGGAGGGTTGAGGACCTACAATGAGCAGTTCTTC. Its protein product is CAWSARLAGGLRTYNEQFF.

The J gene is TRBJ2-5, the V gene TRBV18; D might be TRBD1 or TRBD2, each matching 6 bases. The germline V gene has CDR1 KGHSH and CDR2 LQKENI. V gave up 0 bases and J gave up 5 bases, with 22 bases separating them. This CDR3 is 18 amino acids long. Here the CDR3 reads CASSPPAVRGLRRETQYF. Written as DNA, the CDR3 is TGTGCCAGCTCACCACCGGCTGTCAGGGGACTCCGGAGGGAGACCCAGTACTTC.

The chain uses TRBV11-3 and TRBJ2-7, with 9 bases that match TRBD2. CDR1 is SGHNT and CDR2 is YENEEA in the germline V gene. The CDR3 is made up of 17 amino acids. The V segment lost 3 bases and the J segment 1 base; nucleotides outside the gene matches: 10. The CDR3 protein is CASSFLVGSGRSYEQYF. The CDR3 DNA reads TGTGCCAGCAGCTTTTTAGTTGGGAGCGGGAGGTCCTACGAGCAGTACTTC.

There are many counts of this clone. CDR3: CASSSIGTSGTEQYF. Written as DNA, the CDR3 is TGTGCCAGCAGCTCCATAGGGACTAGCGGGACCGAGCAGTACTTC. This rearrangement joins TRBV11-3 to TRBJ2-7, with TRBD2 matching 13 bases. Germline CDR1 is SGHNT and CDR2 is YENEEA. The length of the CDR3 is 15 residues. V dropped 4 bases and J dropped 6; count of bases not matched to a gene: 6. Using reference TRBV11-3 and TRBJ2-7 for the parts outside the CDR3, the full variable domain is EAGVVQSPRYKIIEKKQPVAFWCNPISGHNTLYWYLQNLGQGPELLIRYENEEAVDDSQLPKDRFSAERLKGVDSTLKIQPAELGDSAVYLCASSSIGTSGTEQYFGPGTRLTVT.

The V call is TRBV15, the J call TRBJ2-1; D is possibly TRBD1 or TRBD2 (6 bases each). Germline V gives CDR1 LNHNV, CDR2 YYDKDF (reference sequence). The CDR3 length is 15 residues. V dropped 5 bases and J dropped 5 bases, with 16 bases sitting between them. The CDR3 region has the DNA TGTGCCACCAGCCCGTGGGGGGCTAGCGACAATGAGCAGTTCTTC. Its protein product is CATSPWGASDNEQFF. The full variable domain, its missing parts supplied by reference TRBV15 and TRBJ2-1, is DAMVIQNPRYQVTQFGKPVTLSCSQTLNHNVMYWYQQKSSQAPKLLFHYYDKDFNNEADTPDNFQSRRPNTSFCFLDIRSPGLGDTAMYLCATSPWGASDNEQFFGPGTRLTVL.

The chain combines TRBV19 with TRBJ2-7; 8 bases fit TRBD1. CDR1 LNHDA and CDR2 SQIVND come from the germline V gene (reference sequence). V was pared by 9 bases and J by 10 bases, with 8 bases of the junction left unmatched. This CDR3 is built from 11 residues. Here the CDR3 reads CASGTGLNQYF. For the CDR3, the DNA is TGTGCCAGCGGGACAGGCCTCAACCAGTACTTC. Full variable domain (outside the CDR3, taken from reference TRBV19 and TRBJ2-7): DGGITQSPKYLFRKEGQNVTLSCEQNLNHDAMYWYRQDPGQGLRLIYYSQIVNDFQKGDIAEGYSVSREKKESFPLTVTSAQKNPTAFYLCASGTGLNQYFGPGTRLTVT.

This clone is medium-sized in the sample. The chain links TRBV6-8 to TRBJ1-4, with D hard to call. The CDR3 sequence is 14 residues long. CDR1 MNHGY and CDR2 SAAAGT come from the germline V gene. The V gene lost 3 bases and the J gene lost 8 bases, with 13 bases spanning the gap. CDR3 protein: CASSYSHLPEKLFF. In DNA, the CDR3 is TGTGCCAGCAGTTATTCCCATCTCCCCGAAAAACTGTTTTTT.

V and J are TRBV5-1 and TRBJ1-2, with D tentatively TRBD1 (6 bases). Germline CDR1 is SGHRS and CDR2 is YFSETQ. This CDR3 contains 16 residues. V lost 0 bases to trimming and J lost 1 base, with 13 bases between them. The CDR3 is CASSLGRTDLNYGYTF. The CDR3 nucleotides are TGCGCCAGCAGCTTGGGAAGGACAGACCTTAACTATGGCTACACCTTC.

This clone was counted once. The V gene is TRBV19, the J gene TRBJ2-5, with unresolved D. Per germline, CDR1 LNHDA and CDR2 SQIVND (reference sequence). The CDR3 totals 13 residues. With 3 bases removed from V and 2 bases from J, the gap between germline ends came to 7 bases. CDR3 sequence reads: CASSMRIQETQYF. CDR3 nucleotide sequence: TGTGCCAGTAGTATGAGGATTCAAGAGACCCAGTACTTC. The variable domain in full, with the rest retrieved from reference TRBV19 and TRBJ2-5, is DGGITQSPKYLFRKEGQNVTLSCEQNLNHDAMYWYRQDPGQGLRLIYYSQIVNDFQKGDIAEGYSVSREKKESFPLTVTSAQKNPTAFYLCASSMRIQETQYFGPGTRLLVL.

This rearrangement joins TRBV29-1 to TRBJ2-2; D ambiguous. The CDR3 consists of 15 residues. Trimming removed 3 bases from V and 0 bases from J, with 11 bases in between. Per the germline V gene, CDR1 is SQVTM and CDR2 is ANQGSEA. CDR3 sequence (DNA): TGCAGCGTTGAGATGGAATATCCGAACACCGGGGAGCTGTTTTTT. This codes for CSVEMEYPNTGELFF.

This clone was found many times. V is TRBV23-1 and J is TRBJ1-2; 7 nucleotides agree with TRBD1. TRBV23-1 is an ORF, with its function uncertain. The CDR3 runs to 15 residues. V shed 6 bases and J 6 bases; nucleotides not matched to a gene: 13. CDR3 sequence (DNA): TGCGCCAGCAGCGACCAAGAGAGGGGGCATAATGGCTACACCTTC. It is translated as CASSDQERGHNGYTF.

In its sample, this clone ranks as medium-sized (0.01 to 0.1%). The V and J genes are TRBV14 and TRBJ2-1, with D possibly being TRBD1 (5 bases). Germline CDR1 reads SGHDN; CDR2 reads FVKESK. The CDR3 contains 14 residues. Trimming pared 1 base from V and 7 bases from J, leaving 11 bases between. This CDR3 is CASSQGGLGNEQFF. In DNA form, the CDR3 reads TGTGCCAGCAGCCAAGGGGGCCTGGGGAATGAGCAGTTCTTC. Drawing the rest from reference TRBV14 and TRBJ2-1, the complete variable domain is EAGVTQFPSHSVIEKGQTVTLRCDPISGHDNLYWYRRVMGKEIKFLLHFVKESKQDESGMPNNRFLAERTGGTYSTLKVQPAELEDSGVYFCASSQGGLGNEQFFGPGTRLTVL.

This clone came up a few times. The chain combines TRBV6-8 with TRBJ1-1; D is unresolved. Germline-derived CDR1 and CDR2 are MNHGY and SAAAGT. Trimming left V 0 bases short and J 10 bases short, with 15 bases between. This CDR3 spans 14 amino acids. In DNA, the CDR3 is TGTGCCAGCAGTTACTCGACGGGTACCACGGGAGCTTTCTTT. Its translation is CASSYSTGTTGAFF.

The chain recombines TRBV30 with TRBJ2-3; 12 nucleotides align to TRBD2. This CDR3 contains 17 residues. The trim removed 5 bases at V and 2 bases at J, leaving 11 bases unmatched. Germline CDR1 is GTSNPN and CDR2 is SVGIG (reference sequence). This CDR3 is CAWSLAGGPMSTDTQYF. As DNA, the CDR3 is TGTGCCTGGTCTCTAGCGGGAGGGCCAATGTCCACAGATACGCAGTATTTT.

V gene TRBV30 combines with J gene TRBJ1-5, with TRBD1 identical over 9 bases. CDR3 length: 14 amino acids. With 1 base clipped from V and 8 bases from J, the junction kept 6 bases outside the gene matches. Looked up from germline, CDR1 is GTSNPN and CDR2 is SVGIG (reference sequence). The CDR3 DNA is TGTGCCTGGAGTGAACGGACAGGGGAGAAGCCCCAGCATTTT. The encoded protein is CAWSERTGEKPQHF. Full variable domain (missing parts from reference TRBV30 and TRBJ1-5): SQTIHQWPATLVQPVGSPLSLECTVEGTSNPNLYWYRQAAGRGLQLLFYSVGIGQISSEVPQNLSASRPQDRQFILSSKKLLLSDSGFYLCAWSERTGEKPQHFGDGTRLSIL.

In this sample, this clone turned up a few times. The chain couples TRBV10-3 to TRBJ2-3, with D hard to call. The ends were cut back, 2 bases at V and 2 bases at J, with 5 bases in the middle. Germline CDR1 reads ENHRY; CDR2 reads SYGVKD. The CDR3 totals 13 residues. The CDR3 sequence: CAISEPNTDTQYF. Here the CDR3 DNA reads TGTGCCATCAGTGAGCCCAACACAGATACGCAGTATTTT.

The chain links TRBV11-3 to TRBJ2-5; perhaps D is TRBD1 or TRBD2 (6 bases each). V lost 0 bases and J 5 bases, leaving 13 bases between the germline ends. The CDR3 runs 15 residues. Germline values: CDR1 SGHNT, CDR2 YENEEA. CDR3 in DNA: TGTGCCAGCAGCTTAGATCGGGGGCGATTGGAGACCCAGTACTTC. Its translation: CASSLDRGRLETQYF.